This T cell receptor (beta chain) originates from a study of T cell responses to AZD1222 COVID-19 vaccine. Study-wide background: Doses given second, at about 4 or about 12 weeks, were pooled.

Profiled with immunoSEQ multiplex PCR; TCRdb holds only in-frame clones, not every one. This sample yields some 150,000 clones, of which around nine tenths are seen a single time; over 1.5% belongs to the top ten. As for this clone: Its antigen is unknown.

Points from the study as a whole: Donors were mostly white British, more females; clonal diversity possibly underestimated. Close to half of all spike-specific TCRs reportedly target regions of the variants that are unmutated. Only after the peak T cell response were repertoires sampled.

CDR3 length equals 16 residues. The germline V gene encodes CDR1 SGHDN and CDR2 FVKESK. V lost 4 bases to trimming and J lost 6 bases, with 21 bases between them. The chain carries TRBV14 and TRBJ1-2; D not resolved. The source material was peripheral blood, sampled on day 0 of AZD1222 vaccination. This receptor was taken from an adult in good health. The CDR3 nucleotides read TGTGCCAGCAGCCCACCGGGAGGGCTAAGGCCCAATGGCTACACCTTC. It translates to CASSPPGGLRPNGYTF.